This TCR beta chain was profiled in a study of cytomegalovirus exposure and HLA in healthy donors. This CDR3 region has 13 residues. Trimming cost V 4 bases and J 9 bases; bases outside gene matches: 5. Germline loops: CDR1 MGHRA, CDR2 YSYEKL. The study ran its PCR with 60 Vbeta and 13 Jbeta primers. Measured with immunoSEQ multiplex PCR; TCRdb has only the in-frame clones, and not every one. The data show 150,000 or so clones, with 70% to 80% seen just once and roughly 1.5% held by the top ten. The donors were healthy bone marrow donors. Sequenced input: PBMCs. The TCR was taken from a female donor in good health and CMV-seronegative. V is TRBV4-1 and J is TRBJ2-1, with 8 bases identical to TRBD1. The CDR3 sequence: CASSRQGLREQFF. The CDR3 nucleotides read TGCGCCAGCAGCCGACAGGGGTTACGTGAGCAGTTCTTC.